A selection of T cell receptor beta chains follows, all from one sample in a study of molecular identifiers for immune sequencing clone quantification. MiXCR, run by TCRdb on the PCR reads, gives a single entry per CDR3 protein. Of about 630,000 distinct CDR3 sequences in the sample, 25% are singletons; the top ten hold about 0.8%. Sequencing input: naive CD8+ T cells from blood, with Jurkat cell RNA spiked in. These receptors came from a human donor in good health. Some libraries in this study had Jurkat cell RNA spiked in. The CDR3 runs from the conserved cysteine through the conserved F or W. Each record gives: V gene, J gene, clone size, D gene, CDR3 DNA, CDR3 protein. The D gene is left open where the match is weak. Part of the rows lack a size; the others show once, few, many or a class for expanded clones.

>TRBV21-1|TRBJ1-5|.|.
TGTGCCAGCAGCAAAAGGGGATCGAATAGCAATCAGCCCCAGCATTTT
CASSKRGSNSNQPQHF
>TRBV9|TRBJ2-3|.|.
TGTGCCAGCACAGAACTAGTTCGCACCACAGATACGCAGTATTTT
CASTELVRTTDTQYF
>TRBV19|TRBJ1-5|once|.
TGTGCCAGACAAAAAATGACAAGTCTAATGAATATCAATCAGCCCCAGCATTTT
CARQKMTSLMNINQPQHF
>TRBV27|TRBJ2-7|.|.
TGTGCCAGCAGTCAGATTTCCCCCGGGGGACAGCACTCCTACGAGCAGTACTTC
CASSQISPGGQHSYEQYF
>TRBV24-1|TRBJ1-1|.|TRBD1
TGTGCCACTAGACAGGGGGCGAACACTGAAGCTTTCTTT
CATRQGANTEAFF
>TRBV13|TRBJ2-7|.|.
TGTGCCAGCAGCTCCCGACAGGTGGTCTACGAGCAGTACTTC
CASSSRQVVYEQYF
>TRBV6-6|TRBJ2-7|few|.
TGTGCCAGCAGCCCACTCGACGGCGGAAGGAGCTCCTACGAGCAGTACTTC
CASSPLDGGRSSYEQYF
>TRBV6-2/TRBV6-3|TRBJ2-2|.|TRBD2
TGTGCCAGCAGGACTAGCGGGAGGGATGACACCGGGGAGCTGTTTTTT
CASRTSGRDDTGELFF
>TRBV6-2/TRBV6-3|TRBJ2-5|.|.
TGTGCCAGCAGTACACTGGGGTCAGAGACCCAGTACTTC
CASSTLGSETQYF
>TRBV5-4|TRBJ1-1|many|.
TGTGCCAGCAGCTTGGCCCACACTGAAGCTTTCTTT
CASSLAHTEAFF
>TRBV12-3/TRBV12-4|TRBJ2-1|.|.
TGTGCTTCCGGGGAGTTCTACAATGAGCGGTTCTTC
CASGEFYNERFF
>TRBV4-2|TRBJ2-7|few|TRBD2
TGTGCCAGCAGCCTCTCCCTAGCGGCCTACTACGAGCAGTACTTC
CASSLSLAAYYEQYF
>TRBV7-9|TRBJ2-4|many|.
TGTGCCAGCAGCCCAGGGGGAGCGGGAGATCCCAAAAACATTCAGTACTTC
CASSPGGAGDPKNIQYF
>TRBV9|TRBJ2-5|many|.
TGTGCCAGCAGCGTAGCTTGGACAGCACAAGAGACCCAGTACTTC
CASSVAWTAQETQYF
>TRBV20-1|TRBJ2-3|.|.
TGCAGTGCAAGAGTTTTTCCGGGACTGAGCGCAGATACGCAGTATTTT
CSARVFPGLSADTQYF
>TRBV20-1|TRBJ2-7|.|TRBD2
TGCAGTGCTCCCATCACCCGCGGGGGGTTCTACGAGCAGTACTTC
CSAPITRGGFYEQYF
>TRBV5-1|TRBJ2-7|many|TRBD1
TGCGCCAGCAGCCTCACCTCGGGACAGCTCTCCTACGAGCAGTACTTC
CASSLTSGQLSYEQYF
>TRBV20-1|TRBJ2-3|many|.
TGCAGTGCTAGAGATGAGGCAGCCTACACAGATACGCAGTATTTT
CSARDEAAYTDTQYF
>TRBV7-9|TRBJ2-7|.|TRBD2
TGTGCCGGCAGCCTCGGACTAGCGGCCCCCTACGAGCAGTACTTC
CAGSLGLAAPYEQYF
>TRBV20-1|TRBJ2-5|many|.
TGCAGTGCTCTCTGGACTGCCCCCGAGACCCAGTACTTC
CSALWTAPETQYF
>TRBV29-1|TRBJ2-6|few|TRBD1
TGCAGCGTTGCAGGGGGCTCTGGGGCCAACGTCCTGACTTTC
CSVAGGSGANVLTF
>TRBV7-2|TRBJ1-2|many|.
TGTGCCAGCAGCTTAGATGTCAGGGAGGACTATGGCTACACCTTC
CASSLDVREDYGYTF